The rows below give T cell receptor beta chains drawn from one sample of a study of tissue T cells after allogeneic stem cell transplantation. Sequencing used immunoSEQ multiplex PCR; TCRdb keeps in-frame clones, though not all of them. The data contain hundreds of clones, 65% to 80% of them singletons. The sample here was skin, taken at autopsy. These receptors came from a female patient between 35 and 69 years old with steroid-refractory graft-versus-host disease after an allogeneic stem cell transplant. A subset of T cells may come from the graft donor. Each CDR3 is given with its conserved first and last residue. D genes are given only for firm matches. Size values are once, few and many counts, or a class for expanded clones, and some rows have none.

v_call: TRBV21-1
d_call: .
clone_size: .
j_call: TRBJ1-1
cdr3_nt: TGTGCCAGCAGCAATGGGACAGGGGGCTTTCCATTTGACACTGAAGCTTTCTTT
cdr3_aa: CASSNGTGGFPFDTEAFF

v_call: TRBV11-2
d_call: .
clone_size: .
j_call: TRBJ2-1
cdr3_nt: TGTGCCAGCAGCTTAGAGGGGGCGGGGAATGAGCAGTTCTTC
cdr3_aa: CASSLEGAGNEQFF

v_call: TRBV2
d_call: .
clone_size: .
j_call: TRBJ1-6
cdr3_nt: TGTGCCAGCAGTGAAGCGCTTATCTCTGTGGCCTACTATAATTCACCCCTCCACTTT
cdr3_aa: CASSEALISVAYYNSPLHF

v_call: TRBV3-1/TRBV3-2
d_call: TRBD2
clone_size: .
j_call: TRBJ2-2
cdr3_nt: TGTGCCAGCAGCCAACCCTTCGGACTAGCGGCCGGGGAGCTGTTTTTT
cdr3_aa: CASSQPFGLAAGELFF

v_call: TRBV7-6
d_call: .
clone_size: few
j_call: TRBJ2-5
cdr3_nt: TGTGCCAGCAGCCTGGACTGGGGGCGCGAGACCCAGTACTTC
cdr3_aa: CASSLDWGRETQYF

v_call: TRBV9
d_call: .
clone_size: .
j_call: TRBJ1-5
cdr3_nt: TGTGCCAGCAGCGCAACAACAAGCTTCGGGCCCCAGCATTTT
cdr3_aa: CASSATTSFGPQHF

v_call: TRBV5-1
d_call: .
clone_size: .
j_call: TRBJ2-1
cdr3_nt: TGCGCCAGCAGCTTGGGATCTGACTACAATGAGCAGTTCTTC
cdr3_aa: CASSLGSDYNEQFF

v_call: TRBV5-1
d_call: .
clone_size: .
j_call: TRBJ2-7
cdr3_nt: TGCGCCAGCAGCTTGGGGGCTAGCCAAAACGAGCAGTACTTC
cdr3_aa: CASSLGASQNEQYF

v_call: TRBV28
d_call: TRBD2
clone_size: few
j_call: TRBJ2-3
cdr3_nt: TGTGCCAGCAGTTCCCCCTACGGACTAGAACGCACAGATACGCAGTATTTT
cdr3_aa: CASSSPYGLERTDTQYF

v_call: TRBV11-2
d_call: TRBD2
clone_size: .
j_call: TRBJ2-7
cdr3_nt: TGTGCCAGCAGTACGAGAGCGGGGTTCTACGAGCAGTACTTC
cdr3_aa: CASSTRAGFYEQYF

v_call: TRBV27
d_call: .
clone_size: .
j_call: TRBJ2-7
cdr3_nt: TGTGCCAGCAGCCTCAGGGTCACCTACGAGCAGTACTTC
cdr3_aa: CASSLRVTYEQYF

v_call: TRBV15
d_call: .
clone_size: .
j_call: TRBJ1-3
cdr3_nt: TGTGCCACCAGTTGGGGCGCGGATGGAAACACCATATATTTT
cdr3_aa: CATSWGADGNTIYF

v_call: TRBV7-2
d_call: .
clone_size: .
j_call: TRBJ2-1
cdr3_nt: TGTGCCAGCAGCCCAACAACCGGGAGCCACAATGAGCAGTTCTTC
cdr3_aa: CASSPTTGSHNEQFF

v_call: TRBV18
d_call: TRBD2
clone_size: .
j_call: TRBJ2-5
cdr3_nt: TGTGCCAGCTCATCCAGCGGGATCCAAGAGACCCAGTACTTC
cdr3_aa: CASSSSGIQETQYF

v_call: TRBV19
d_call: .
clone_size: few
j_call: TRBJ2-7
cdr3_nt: TGTGCCAGTAGCAAACTGCCGGGAATTAACTACGAGCAGTACTTC
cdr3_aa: CASSKLPGINYEQYF

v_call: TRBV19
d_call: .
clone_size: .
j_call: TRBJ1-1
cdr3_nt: TGTGCCAGTAGACCCCAATGGGGCGGCACTGAAGCTTTCTTT
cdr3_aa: CASRPQWGGTEAFF

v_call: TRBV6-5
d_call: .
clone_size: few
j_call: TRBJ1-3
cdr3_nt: TGTGCCAGCAGTTACTCGCCCAATTCTGGAAACACCATATATTTT
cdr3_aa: CASSYSPNSGNTIYF